A selection of T cell receptor beta chains follows, all from one sample in a study of blood T cell repertoires in COVID-19. Here immunoSEQ multiplex PCR was the method, and the copy in TCRdb shows in-frame clones only, minus some. Here the sample spans around 370,000 clones, about nine tenths being singletons. Sample: peripheral blood. Every receptor here comes from a woman aged 45-65 years with COVID-19, enrolled during active disease. Both conserved end residues are part of each CDR3. Fields, in order: J gene, V gene, clone size, CDR3 protein. A row's size may be missing; if present it is once, few, many or a size class.

>TRBJ2-5|TRBV5-1|.
CASSSKRTGGQETQYF
>TRBJ2-1|TRBV6-5|.
CASSYRTSDDNEQFF
>TRBJ1-6|TRBV6-5|.
CASSYRAEGGSPLHF
>TRBJ1-1|TRBV7-2|.
CASSLVPGNTEAFF
>TRBJ2-7|TRBV6-5|.
CASTLRAGAPYEQYF
>TRBJ1-2|TRBV7-2|.
CAKNRVGPAYYGYTF
>TRBJ1-5|TRBV18|few
CASSPTDREANQPQHF
>TRBJ2-1|TRBV7-2|once
CASSLGTSGRAGYEQFF
>TRBJ2-1|TRBV27|.
CASSSRGGISYNEQFF
>TRBJ1-4|TRBV5-1|.
CASSSTGVEKLFF
>TRBJ2-5|TRBV9|.
CASSVDSGRGETQYF
>TRBJ2-7|TRBV11-3|.
CASSPSGIGGSVYEQYF
>TRBJ2-1|TRBV25-1|.
CASSSRARYEQFF
>TRBJ2-1|TRBV5-1|.
CASSLRDRGLHNEQFF
>TRBJ2-7|TRBV6-4|.
CASSDSYNSGPSSYEQYF
>TRBJ1-5|TRBV3-1/TRBV3-2|.
CASSPRHRQGNQPQHF
>TRBJ2-7|TRBV3-1/TRBV3-2|.
CASSPLTGSSYEQYF
>TRBJ1-3|TRBV30|.
CAWSVRKGAGNTIYF
>TRBJ2-7|TRBV19|.
CASSIQGRYEQYF
>TRBJ2-3|TRBV4-1|.
CASSQTTGDTQYF
>TRBJ1-1|TRBV29-1|.
CSVYRDRGQDTEAFF
>TRBJ1-5|TRBV19|once
CASTWGSYSNQPQHF
>TRBJ2-5|TRBV19|once
CASSMAGGKETQYF
>TRBJ1-2|TRBV7-9|few
CASSFSNYGYTF
>TRBJ2-7|TRBV19|.
CASSGAGPAYEQYF
>TRBJ1-2|TRBV6-1|.
CASSDPGQGNYGYTF
>TRBJ2-1|TRBV27|.
CASSPRTSGSLHNEQFF
>TRBJ1-1|TRBV2|.
CASSEYGTGGAEAFF
>TRBJ2-1|TRBV4-3|.
CASSQGGAEQFF
>TRBJ2-2|TRBV7-9|once
CASSRRTSGRTTNTGELFF
>TRBJ1-1|TRBV4-3|.
CASSLHLRGTEAFF
>TRBJ2-2|TRBV12-3/TRBV12-4|once
CASSPANTGELFF
>TRBJ2-3|TRBV7-2|.
CASSHGHLNTDTQYF
>TRBJ1-3|TRBV5-1|.
CASSTAGTGIGNTIYF
>TRBJ2-7|TRBV30|.
CAWKQTGRYEQYF
>TRBJ1-2|TRBV27|.
CASRVGRQSNYGYTF
>TRBJ2-2|TRBV14|many
CASGPWGLGTGELFF
>TRBJ2-1|TRBV19|.
CASTLLGGPRNEQFF
>TRBJ1-1|TRBV15|.
CATSDTRGWDTEAFF
>TRBJ2-1|TRBV7-9|.
CASSRGQGANNEQFF
>TRBJ1-3|TRBV18|.
CASSPRTGDTAGNTIYF
>TRBJ2-5|TRBV11-2|.
CASSRPSDTQETQYF
>TRBJ2-6|TRBV4-2|.
CASSQDRQGMGTGANVLTF
>TRBJ2-7|TRBV4-1|.
CASSPSQGADYEQYF
>TRBJ1-2|TRBV19|.
CASSILPPERAQHGYTF
>TRBJ1-5|TRBV12-5|.
CASGLGGGGSNQPQHF
>TRBJ1-2|TRBV20-1|few
CSARGLYGYTF
>TRBJ2-2|TRBV2|.
CASSRLGAGVKTGELFF
>TRBJ1-4|TRBV10-3|.
CATNGGQNEKLFF
>TRBJ1-5|TRBV7-9|.
CASSSTDFDQPQHF
>TRBJ2-1|TRBV6-5|.
CASSFAGTSGLLFF
>TRBJ2-1|TRBV12-5|.
CASGLSTGGEQFF
>TRBJ2-6|TRBV19|.
CASSAGTGSSGANVLTF
>TRBJ1-2|TRBV7-2|.
CASSPDTGQGIYGYTF
>TRBJ1-5|TRBV28|once
CASSQPRGEGNQPQHF